A single sample is the source of the 31 T cell receptor beta chains below, sequenced in a study of blood T cell repertoires in COVID-19. Sequencing used immunoSEQ multiplex PCR; TCRdb keeps in-frame clones, though not all of them. In the table there are about 360,000 clones, over 70% of which are singletons. Source material: peripheral blood. The receptors come from a man aged 25-45 years with active or convalescent COVID-19.

The chain couples TRBV14 to TRBJ2-3; TRBD2 is a possible D gene (5 bases). V was cut by 2 bases and J by 6 bases, with 18 bases left in between. Germline CDR1 SGHDN, CDR2 FVKESK. This CDR3 spans 16 amino acids. For the CDR3, the DNA is TGTGCCAGCAGCCAACTCGGAGGCTTACTAAGGGATACGCAGTATTTT. It codes for CASSQLGGLLRDTQYF.

This clone was recorded a few times. V is TRBV6-5 and J is TRBJ2-7; D possibly corresponds to TRBD2 (5 bases). V was pared by 6 bases and J by 0 bases, with 15 bases between. This CDR3 has 15 residues. CDR1 is MNHEY and CDR2 is SVGAGI in the germline V gene. The CDR3 DNA follows: TGTGCCAGCAGCTCCGGACTCCTTGGCTCCTACGAGCAGTACTTC. Its protein is CASSSGLLGSYEQYF.

The V call is TRBV30, the J call TRBJ2-5; D is unclear. The V gene lost 8 bases and the J gene lost 2 bases, with 15 bases spanning the gap. Germline V lookup: CDR1 GTSNPN, CDR2 SVGIG (reference sequence). The CDR3 covers 13 residues. CDR3 region: CAQDFRWQETQYF. The DNA for the CDR3 is TGTGCCCAAGACTTTAGGTGGCAAGAGACCCAGTACTTC.

This chain connects TRBV5-1 to TRBJ2-2; no definite D call. The germline CDR1 and CDR2 sequences are SGHRS and YFSETQ. Trimming took 1 base from V and 1 from J, leaving 5 bases between them. The CDR3 is 14 residues long. The CDR3 region has the DNA TGCGCCAGCAGCTTGAGACAGAACACCGGGGAGCTGTTTTTT. The encoded protein is CASSLRQNTGELFF.

This CDR3 is CASTFGRGAKNIQYF. DNA for the CDR3: TGTGCCAGCACCTTTGGTAGGGGGGCCAAAAACATTCAGTACTTC. This rearrangement joins TRBV28 to TRBJ2-4, with TRBD1 as a possible D gene (6 bases). Trimming left V 7 bases short and J 1 base short, with 14 bases between. The CDR3 loop spans 15 amino acids. Germline values: CDR1 MDHEN, CDR2 SYDVKM.

The V gene is TRBV5-5, the J gene TRBJ2-3, with 7 bases identical to TRBD2. Per the germline V gene, CDR1 is SGHKS and CDR2 is YYEKEE (reference sequence). CDR3 length: 15 residues. The V segment lost 4 bases and the J segment 0 bases; nucleotides outside the gene matches: 5. The CDR3 DNA reads TGTGCCAGCAGCCCTGGGGGGGGGAGCACAGATACGCAGTATTTT. Its translation is CASSPGGGSTDTQYF.

The J gene is TRBJ2-7, the V gene TRBV19; D might be TRBD1 (6 bases). The length of the CDR3 is 13 residues. CDR1 and CDR2 (germline): LNHDA, SQIVND (reference sequence). The germline V and J ends were trimmed by 6 bases and 3 bases, with 12 bases remaining between them. DNA for the CDR3: TGTGCCAGTAGGAAACAGGGTAGCTACGAGCAGTACTTC. This encodes CASRKQGSYEQYF. The full variable domain, completed using reference TRBV19 and TRBJ2-7, is DGGITQSPKYLFRKEGQNVTLSCEQNLNHDAMYWYRQDPGQGLRLIYYSQIVNDFQKGDIAEGYSVSREKKESFPLTVTSAQKNPTAFYLCASRKQGSYEQYFGPGTRLTVT.

The sample holds a few counts of this clone. The chain combines TRBV5-1 with TRBJ2-7, with D perhaps TRBD1 (6 bases). The CDR3 sequence is 14 residues long. Trimming left V 4 bases short and J 2 bases short, with 13 bases between. CDR1 and CDR2 from the germline V gene are SGHRS and YFSETQ. The CDR3 region is CASSPGHLTYEQYF. For the CDR3, the DNA is TGCGCCAGCAGCCCGGGACACTTGACCTACGAGCAGTACTTC.

J is TRBJ1-2 and V is TRBV5-4, with 7 bases lining up with TRBD1. This CDR3 spans 14 amino acids. CDR1 and CDR2 (germline): SGHNT, YYREEE (reference sequence). Losses at the gene ends were 4 bases for V and 8 bases for J; bases not matched to a gene: 11. The CDR3 nucleotides are TGTGCCAGCAGCCCGGGACAGCCCTACGGAGGCTACACCTTC. It yields the protein CASSPGQPYGGYTF.

The chain links TRBV11-3 to TRBJ2-1; D remains unclear. The CDR3 has 16 amino acids. The V end was cut by 5 bases, the J end by 1 base, with 15 bases between. CDR1 SGHNT and CDR2 YENEEA come from the germline V gene. As DNA, the CDR3 is TGTGCCAGCAGCGCAGGAACGAGTGCGTCCTACAATGAGCAGTTCTTC. Translation: CASSAGTSASYNEQFF.

This clone was seen only once. V gene TRBV30 combines with J gene TRBJ1-1; tentative D call: TRBD1 (5 bases). The CDR3 runs 12 residues. CDR1 GTSNPN and CDR2 SVGIG come from the germline V gene (reference sequence). The V end was cut by 4 bases, the J end by 7 bases, with 13 bases between. CDR3 DNA sequence: TGTGCCTGGATAGGGGTAAAACTTGAAGCTTTCTTT. Its translation is CAWIGVKLEAFF.

The V and J genes are TRBV24-1 and TRBJ1-4, with 10 bases lining up with TRBD1. Germline V gene data show CDR1 as KGHDR and CDR2 as SFDVKD. The CDR3 is 16 residues long. With 4 bases clipped from V and 7 bases from J, the junction kept 8 bases outside the gene matches. CDR3 residues: CATSDPRGQGGEKLFF. The CDR3 DNA reads as TGTGCCACCAGTGACCCCCGAGGACAGGGGGGTGAAAAACTGTTTTTT.

This chain connects TRBV2 to TRBJ2-5; 11 bases match TRBD1. This CDR3 comprises 14 residues. Unmatched junction bases numbered 4, after V lost 6 bases and J lost 4 bases. CDR1 and CDR2 from the germline V gene are SNHLY and FYNNEI. The CDR3 protein is CASSPDRGLETQYF. The DNA for the CDR3 is TGTGCCAGCAGCCCGGACAGGGGGCTAGAGACCCAGTACTTC.

The gene calls are TRBV10-3 and TRBJ1-5; TRBD1 matches 7 bases. The CDR3 contains 14 residues. Germline CDR1 ENHRY, CDR2 SYGVKD. The V gene end was trimmed by 6 bases and the J gene end by 6 bases; junction bases not matched to a gene: 8. The CDR3 DNA reads TGTGCCATCAGCGCCGACAGGGAAACTCAGCCCCAGCATTTT. Protein product: CAISADRETQPQHF.

The chain combines TRBV5-4 with TRBJ2-5; 10 bases map to TRBD2. The CDR3 totals 16 residues. CDR1 and CDR2 (germline): SGHNT, YYREEE (reference sequence). Trimming removed 3 bases from V and 5 bases from J; junction bases left unmatched: 10. CDR3 residues: CASSSHTSGESETQYF. The CDR3 coding sequence is TGTGCCAGCAGCTCCCACACTAGCGGGGAGTCGGAGACCCAGTACTTC.

The chain recombines TRBV4-1 with TRBJ1-6; TRBD1 agrees at 8 bases. J gave up 9 bases and V 1 base, and 8 bases lay outside the gene matches. The germline gives CDR1 MGHRA, CDR2 YSYEKL. CDR3 length equals 16 residues. CDR3 coding DNA: TGCGCCAGCAGCCAAGCTCCTCAGGGGGCAGGTTCACCCCTCCACTTT. Its protein product is CASSQAPQGAGSPLHF.

CDR3 sequence (DNA): TGTGCCAGCAGCTTCAGAGCGGGAGACACAGATACGCAGTATTTT. Translated, it gives CASSFRAGDTDTQYF. V and J are TRBV7-2 and TRBJ2-3; 8 bases are shared with TRBD2. CDR3 length equals 15 residues. Germline CDR1 and CDR2: SGHTA and FQGNSA. Trimming removed 3 bases from V and 2 bases from J; junction bases left unmatched: 4. The full variable domain, completed using reference TRBV7-2 and TRBJ2-3, is GAGVSQSPSNKVTEKGKDVELRCDPISGHTALYWYRQSLGQGLEFLIYFQGNSAPDKSGLPSDRFSAERTGGSVSTLTIQRTQQEDSAVYLCASSFRAGDTDTQYFGPGTRLTVL.

The V and J genes are TRBV6-2 or TRBV6-3 and TRBJ2-1, with 8 positions matching TRBD2. Germline V gene lookup returns CDR1 MNHEY and CDR2 SVGEGT. V was pared by 5 bases and J by 1 base, with 16 bases of the junction left unmatched. The CDR3 contains 19 residues. The CDR3, as DNA: TGTGCCAGCAGTGGGTTAGCGGGACTCACGAAGAGGTCCTACAATGAGCAGTTCTTC. Residues: CASSGLAGLTKRSYNEQFF.

This chain links TRBV19 with TRBJ1-1, with a tentative D call TRBD1 (5 bases). V dropped 10 bases and J dropped 5 bases, with 14 bases sitting between them. The CDR3 is 12 residues long. Germline V gene lookup returns CDR1 LNHDA and CDR2 SQIVND (reference sequence). CDR3 amino acids: CATRGGATEAFF. In nucleotides, the CDR3 is TGTGCCACTAGGGGAGGCGCGACTGAAGCTTTCTTT. The full variable domain, its missing parts supplied by reference TRBV19 and TRBJ1-1, is DGGITQSPKYLFRKEGQNVTLSCEQNLNHDAMYWYRQDPGQGLRLIYYSQIVNDFQKGDIAEGYSVSREKKESFPLTVTSAQKNPTAFYLCATRGGATEAFFGQGTRLTVV.

The chain links TRBV11-2 to TRBJ1-6, with unresolved D. Germline-derived CDR1 and CDR2 are SGHAT and FQNNGV. V shed 0 bases and J shed 0 bases, with 6 bases lying between them. CDR3 length equals 16 residues. CDR3 DNA: TGTGCCAGCAGCTTAGATGGCAGCTCCTATAATTCACCCCTCCACTTT. It translates to CASSLDGSSYNSPLHF.

The chain links TRBV4-3 to TRBJ2-5; TRBD2 is a possible D gene (6 bases). The germline V gene encodes CDR1 LGHNA and CDR2 YSLEER. V gave up 1 base and J gave up 1 base, with 10 bases separating them. CDR3 length: 15 residues. The CDR3 coding sequence is TGCGCCAGCAGCCAAGTTGTTAGCGGCCAAGAGACCCAGTACTTC. Amino acids: CASSQVVSGQETQYF.

This clone was detected a few times. The chain links TRBV27 to TRBJ1-4, with 9 bases aligning to TRBD1. CDR3 length equals 14 residues. V lost 11 bases to trimming and J lost 11 bases; unmatched junction nucleotides: 15. The germline V gene encodes CDR1 MNHEY and CDR2 SMNVEV (reference sequence). CDR3 region: CAGRIRDRESKLFF. The CDR3 region has the DNA TGTGCCGGCCGAATCCGGGACAGGGAATCGAAACTGTTTTTT.

The J gene is TRBJ2-7, the V gene TRBV2; 12 bases align to TRBD1. Germline lookup yields CDR1 SNHLY and CDR2 FYNNEI. The CDR3 runs to 14 residues. The V and J ends lost 7 bases and 6 bases, in that order; junction bases with no gene match: 7. This CDR3 reads CASTRPGQGAEQYF. CDR3 DNA: TGTGCCAGCACTCGACCGGGACAGGGGGCCGAGCAGTACTTC.

This chain uses TRBV5-1 with TRBJ2-6; perhaps TRBD2 as D (6 bases). The CDR3 extends over 17 amino acids. Trimming removed 4 bases at V and 4 bases at J, with 18 bases between. Germline CDR1 reads SGHRS; CDR2 reads YFSETQ. The CDR3 DNA is TGCGCCAGCAGCCCGGAGGGTCAGATCAGGGGGGCCAACGTCCTGACTTTC. It translates to CASSPEGQIRGANVLTF.

The chain links TRBV30 to TRBJ1-2; D is possibly TRBD1 (5 bases). CDR3 length: 15 residues. V was shortened by 4 bases and J by 2 bases, with 17 bases between the two germline ends. The germline CDR1 and CDR2 sequences are GTSNPN and SVGIG (reference sequence). The CDR3 DNA sequence: TGTGCCTGGACTGAACAGGACAAATGGAACTATGGCTACACCTTC. This gives the protein CAWTEQDKWNYGYTF.

The V and J genes are TRBV5-5 and TRBJ1-1, with D possibly matching TRBD1 (5 bases). In germline, CDR1 is SGHKS, CDR2 YYEKEE (reference sequence). V was cut by 1 base and J by 4 bases, with 14 bases left in between. The length of the CDR3 is 15 residues. The CDR3 reads CASSLTSRAATEAFF. CDR3 coding DNA: TGTGCCAGCAGCTTGACGTCCAGGGCGGCCACTGAAGCTTTCTTT. The full variable domain, completed using reference TRBV5-5 and TRBJ1-1, is DAGVTQSPTHLIKTRGQQVTLRCSPISGHKSVSWYQQVLGQGPQFIFQYYEKEERGRGNFPDRFSARQFPNYSSELNVNALLLGDSALYLCASSLTSRAATEAFFGQGTRLTVV.

The chain uses TRBV6-6 and TRBJ1-6; 9 bases match TRBD1. Germline V CDR1 and CDR2: MNHNY, SVGAGI (reference sequence). Trimming removed 8 bases from V and 8 bases from J; junction bases left unmatched: 10. The CDR3 sequence is 15 residues long. CDR3 protein: CASDLTGTGYSPLHF. In nucleotides, the CDR3 is TGTGCCAGCGATCTTACCGGGACAGGGTATTCACCCCTCCACTTT.

This clone was recorded a few times. The chain joins TRBV5-5 to TRBJ1-5; weak D call: TRBD1 (6 bases). There are 12 residues in the CDR3. V was pared by 3 bases and J by 9 bases, with 10 bases between. Germline assignment: CDR1 SGHKS and CDR2 YYEKEE (reference sequence). The CDR3 region has the DNA TGTGCCAGCAGCTATATGACAGGGCCCCAGCATTTT. It translates to CASSYMTGPQHF.

This chain connects TRBV19 to TRBJ1-5; D uncertain. CDR1 is LNHDA and CDR2 is SQIVND in the germline V gene (reference sequence). The CDR3 consists of 13 residues. V was trimmed by 7 bases and J by 7 bases, leaving 14 bases between them. CDR3 DNA sequence: TGTGCCAGTACCCCACCTGGAGGACAGCCCCAGCATTTT. This codes for CASTPPGGQPQHF.

This clone was picked up one time. CDR3 sequence (DNA): TGTGCCAGCAGGGGCGGGGCGTACGAGGCTGAAGCTTTCTTT. Translated, it gives CASRGGAYEAEAFF. This chain joins TRBV27 and TRBJ1-1; D perhaps matches TRBD1 (5 bases). CDR1 is MNHEY and CDR2 is SMNVEV in the germline V gene (reference sequence). The CDR3 is made up of 14 amino acids. Trimming cost V 6 bases and J 6 bases, with 17 bases left between them.

The gene calls are TRBV19 and TRBJ2-1; 9 bases are a match to TRBD2. This CDR3 is built from 14 residues. The germline CDR1 and CDR2 sequences are LNHDA and SQIVND (reference sequence). The junction had 5 bases not matched to a gene; V was cut back by 6 bases and J by 5 bases. In DNA form, the CDR3 reads TGTGCCAGTAGCCCAATAGCGGGAGACAATGAGCAGTTCTTC. Translating gives CASSPIAGDNEQFF. The variable domain in full, completed from reference TRBV19 and TRBJ2-1, reads DGGITQSPKYLFRKEGQNVTLSCEQNLNHDAMYWYRQDPGQGLRLIYYSQIVNDFQKGDIAEGYSVSREKKESFPLTVTSAQKNPTAFYLCASSPIAGDNEQFFGPGTRLTVL.